The clone carrying this T cell receptor (beta chain) has a handful of counts. Its cognate antigen is unknown. Time point in this sample: patch test 3, about 24 weeks after DPC sensitization. Indicated treatment: therapeutic diphenylcyclopropenone sensitization with weekly scalp DPC. The sample is drawn from a study of human T cells and chemical hapten exposure. The overall study: Read at 6 days, the patch tests placed 0.01% DPC on the upper back. Minor volume differences among pooled libraries chiefly drove per-sample TCR yield variation.

The study used a library that attached unique molecular identifiers to individual cDNA molecules. TCRdb redid the calling of the RACE reads with MiXCR, one entry per CDR3 protein. The data contain some 74,000 distinct CDR3 sequences, approximately 12% of them singletons. Study results and limitations: Relative to control repertoires, expanded TCRs gave rise to significantly more large CDR3 similarity clusters.

The CDR3 runs to 16 residues. CDR1 and CDR2 from the germline V gene are DFQATT and SNEGSKA (reference sequence). V was clipped by 7 bases and J by 5 bases; unmatched bases: 15. The V and J genes are TRBV20-1 and TRBJ2-3; 10 nucleotides match TRBD2. This receptor was identified in a woman aged 45-65 years with alopecia areata. Some clones in this sample may be carry-over from other donors' samples. This material consisted of whole blood, taken in connection with sensitization to the hapten diphenylcyclopropenone (DPC). The CDR3 region is CSVIGRLAGVGDTQYF. The CDR3 bases are TGCAGTGTTATCGGTAGGCTAGCGGGAGTCGGAGATACGCAGTATTTT.